These T cell receptor beta chains were read from a single sample in a study of post-analysis software for immune sequencing data. In TCRdb, the PCR reads were re-called with MiXCR into one record per CDR3 protein. The repertoire holds roughly 400,000 distinct CDR3 sequences, less than 40% seen once, with roughly 8.2% in the top ten. Sequencing was carried out using blood. The source of these receptors is a girl under 10 years old with multiple sclerosis. CDR3s include the opening cysteine and the closing phenylalanine or tryptophan. Each record gives: J gene, clone size, D gene, V gene, CDR3 DNA, CDR3 protein. D genes are given only for firm matches. Not every row has a clone size; where given, it reads once, few, many or a size class.

>TRBJ2-1|.|.|TRBV28
TGTGCCAGTTCCCAGGGTGCCCCTCCAAATGAGCAGTTCTTC
CASSQGAPPNEQFF
>TRBJ1-2|.|.|TRBV18
TGTGCCAGCTCACCACCGGGATCTCCTATCAGTGGCTACACCTTC
CASSPPGSPISGYTF
>TRBJ1-1|.|.|TRBV5-5
TGTGCCAGCAACTCAGCAGGGCGAACTGAAGCTTTCTTT
CASNSAGRTEAFF
>TRBJ2-3|.|TRBD1|TRBV5-1
TGCGCCAGCAGCTTGGAACAGGGGATATCCCTAGGAGATACGCAGTATTTT
CASSLEQGISLGDTQYF
>TRBJ2-6|.|TRBD2|TRBV15
TGTGCCACCACCTCCTCGGGACTAGCGCATTCTGGGGCCAACGTCCTGACTTTC
CATTSSGLAHSGANVLTF
>TRBJ2-7|few|TRBD1|TRBV10-3
TGTGCCATCAGCCGACAGGGGATCGCCTACGAGCAGTACTTC
CAISRQGIAYEQYF
>TRBJ2-7|.|TRBD1|TRBV29-1
TGCAGCGTTGTACGCGGGACAGGGTACGAGCAGTACTTC
CSVVRGTGYEQYF
>TRBJ2-7|.|.|TRBV7-2
TGTGCCAGCAGCTTAAGCGGACCGCAAACCTACGAGCAGTACTTC
CASSLSGPQTYEQYF
>TRBJ1-1|.|.|TRBV29-1
TGCAGCGCACTGACAGTTGAAGCTTTCTTT
CSALTVEAFF
>TRBJ2-7|.|TRBD2|TRBV7-3
TGTGCCAGCAGCCGGACTAGCTTCCACGAGCAGTACTTC
CASSRTSFHEQYF
>TRBJ2-7|.|TRBD1|TRBV5-5
TGTGCCAGCAGCTTGGAACCCGACAGGGTCCGCGAGCAGTACTTC
CASSLEPDRVREQYF
>TRBJ2-7|many|.|TRBV5-1
TGCGCCAGCAGATATAGCGGTGTGTCCTACGAGCAGTACTTC
CASRYSGVSYEQYF
>TRBJ1-2|.|.|TRBV20-1
TGCAGTGCGCCGAGCCCGCCCCGTGGGCCTGGCTACACCTTC
CSAPSPPRGPGYTF
>TRBJ2-1|few|TRBD2|TRBV27
TGTGCCAGCAGTTTACATGAGGCGGGGGGGCAGTTCTTC
CASSLHEAGGQFF
>TRBJ2-3|few|TRBD1|TRBV20-1
TGCAGTGCTACTAACAGGGGCGGCACAGATACGCAGTATTTT
CSATNRGGTDTQYF
>TRBJ2-1|.|TRBD2|TRBV5-1
TGCGCCAGCAGCTTGGTGGCTAGCGGGGGGGCTTTCTCCTACAATGAGCAGTTCTTC
CASSLVASGGAFSYNEQFF
>TRBJ2-1|few|TRBD2|TRBV5-1
TGCGCCAGCAGCGCCCCGGTGGTAGCGGGGGGCCAGGAGCAGTTCTTC
CASSAPVVAGGQEQFF
>TRBJ2-5|.|TRBD2|TRBV14
TGTGCCAGCAGCCAAGGCAGACTAGCGGGAGGTGGCCAAGAGACCCAGTACTTC
CASSQGRLAGGGQETQYF
>TRBJ2-7|.|.|TRBV12-3/TRBV12-4
TGTGCCAGCAGTCTTCTCGACCGAGACGGGCAGTACTTC
CASSLLDRDGQYF
>TRBJ2-3|many|.|TRBV20-1
TGCAGTGCTAGCAGTCTCAGCACAGATACGCAGTATTTT
CSASSLSTDTQYF
>TRBJ1-1|.|TRBD1|TRBV20-1
TGCAGTGCTAGAGATCCGATTACAGGGGGCTTCACTGAAGCTTTCTTT
CSARDPITGGFTEAFF
>TRBJ1-1|.|.|TRBV29-1
TGCAGCGCCACACTGGTCGAAGCTTTCTTT
CSATLVEAFF
>TRBJ2-7|.|.|TRBV3-1
TGTGCCAGCAGCCAACGATGGGCCGGGACCCACTCCTACGAGCAGTACTTC
CASSQRWAGTHSYEQYF
>TRBJ2-7|.|TRBD2|TRBV5-1
TGCGCCAGCAGCTTTAGTCCTAGCGGGAGGGGCCACTACGAGCAGTACTTC
CASSFSPSGRGHYEQYF
>TRBJ2-7|.|.|TRBV29-1
TGCAGCGTTAAGCGGGACAGCTCCTACGAGCAGTACTTC
CSVKRDSSYEQYF
>TRBJ1-1|few|.|TRBV20-1
TGCAGTGCCGTCCGATCAGGGCGCACTGAAGCTTTCTTT
CSAVRSGRTEAFF
>TRBJ2-1|.|.|TRBV29-1
TGCAGCGTTGAGAGCTCCTACAATGAGCAGTTCTTC
CSVESSYNEQFF
>TRBJ2-7|few|.|TRBV5-4
TGTGCCAGCAGCTTGGAACTACCGAACTCCTACGAGCAGTACTTC
CASSLELPNSYEQYF
>TRBJ1-2|.|.|TRBV20-1
TGCAGTGCACGACCCGGGACAAGCTATGGCTACACCTTC
CSARPGTSYGYTF
>TRBJ2-7|many|.|TRBV27
TGTGCCAGCAGACCCGCTTACGGACAGCACTACGAGCAGTACTTC
CASRPAYGQHYEQYF
>TRBJ2-5|once|.|TRBV5-6
TGTGCCAGCTGCTTGGGTTCAGGACCAGAGACCCAGTACTTC
CASCLGSGPETQYF
>TRBJ2-3|.|TRBD2|TRBV7-8
TGTGCCAGCAGCACGCGGGGGGGCGGGACAGATACGCAGTATTTT
CASSTRGGGTDTQYF
>TRBJ2-3|.|TRBD2|TRBV5-1
TGCGCCAGCAGCTTACGCCCGGGACTAGCGGGGGAGGATACGCAGTATTTT
CASSLRPGLAGEDTQYF
>TRBJ2-7|.|.|TRBV5-5
TGTGCCAGCAGCCCTAATCCGGGAGAATTCGCCTACGAGCAGTACTTC
CASSPNPGEFAYEQYF
>TRBJ1-1|few|.|TRBV6-2/TRBV6-3
TGTGCCAGCAGCCGCCTGGTGGACACTGAAGCTTTCTTT
CASSRLVDTEAFF
>TRBJ2-7|.|TRBD2|TRBV7-9
TGTGCCAGCAGCTTGGGACTAGCGGGAGGGCCTTCTATCGACGAGCAGTACTTC
CASSLGLAGGPSIDEQYF
>TRBJ2-1|few|TRBD1|TRBV7-8
TGTGCCAGCAGCTTAGAGGACAGGGGCTCCCTAACGAGATACAATGAGCAGTTCTTC
CASSLEDRGSLTRYNEQFF
>TRBJ1-2|.|.|TRBV10-2
TGCGCCAGCAGTGGGCCGAGTTGGGGCTACACCTTC
CASSGPSWGYTF
>TRBJ2-1|.|TRBD2|TRBV5-1
TGCGCCAGCAGCACGACTAGCGCAGACAATGAGCAGTTCTTC
CASSTTSADNEQFF
>TRBJ2-5|.|.|TRBV4-1
TGCGCCAGCAGCCAGGGTATGGGACTCCGATTAGAGGAGACCCAGTACTTC
CASSQGMGLRLEETQYF
>TRBJ2-2|.|.|TRBV7-6
TGTGCCAGCAGCTCTACAGAGAATTACAACACCGGGGAGCTGTTTTTT
CASSSTENYNTGELFF
>TRBJ2-2|few|TRBD1|TRBV9
TGTGCCAGCAGCCCAGGGGGCTTGAATGGCGGGGAGCTGTTTTTT
CASSPGGLNGGELFF
>TRBJ1-2|.|.|TRBV29-1
TGCAGCGTTGAAGGGTCGGCGGGGAGATGGGGCTACACCTTC
CSVEGSAGRWGYTF
>TRBJ2-1|few|TRBD1|TRBV2
TGTGCCAGCAGTGAATGGACAGGGAACAATGAGCAGTTCTTC
CASSEWTGNNEQFF
>TRBJ2-5|.|TRBD2|TRBV2
TGTGTCAGCAGTGAATTTGGGGCGGGAGAAGAGACCCAGTACTTC
CVSSEFGAGEETQYF
>TRBJ2-4|.|.|TRBV7-6
TGTGCCAGCAGCTTAGGGACTGGGGCCAAAAACATTCAGTACTTC
CASSLGTGAKNIQYF